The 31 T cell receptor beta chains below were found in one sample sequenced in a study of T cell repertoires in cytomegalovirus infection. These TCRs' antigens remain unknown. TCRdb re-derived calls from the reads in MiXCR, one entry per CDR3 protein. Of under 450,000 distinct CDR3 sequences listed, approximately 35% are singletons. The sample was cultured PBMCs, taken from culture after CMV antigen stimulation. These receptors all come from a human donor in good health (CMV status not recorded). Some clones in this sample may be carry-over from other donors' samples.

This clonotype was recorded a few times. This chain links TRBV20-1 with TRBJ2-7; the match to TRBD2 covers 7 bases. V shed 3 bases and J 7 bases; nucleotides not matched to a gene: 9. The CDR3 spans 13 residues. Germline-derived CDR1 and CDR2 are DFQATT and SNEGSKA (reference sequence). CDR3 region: CSARHPSGLEQYF. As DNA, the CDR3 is TGCAGTGCTAGGCATCCTAGCGGCCTGGAGCAGTACTTC.

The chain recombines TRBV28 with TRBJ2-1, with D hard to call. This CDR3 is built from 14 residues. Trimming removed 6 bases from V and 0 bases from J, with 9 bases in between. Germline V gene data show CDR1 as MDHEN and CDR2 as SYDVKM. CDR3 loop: CASSPPLSYNEQFF. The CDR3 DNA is TGTGCCAGCAGCCCACCCCTCTCCTACAATGAGCAGTTCTTC.

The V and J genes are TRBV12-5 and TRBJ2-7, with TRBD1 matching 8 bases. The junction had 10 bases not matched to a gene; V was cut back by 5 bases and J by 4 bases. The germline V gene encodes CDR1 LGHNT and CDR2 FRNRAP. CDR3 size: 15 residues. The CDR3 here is CASGGGQAAPYEQYV. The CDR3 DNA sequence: TGTGCTAGTGGTGGGGGACAGGCAGCCCCTTACGAGCAGTACGTC.

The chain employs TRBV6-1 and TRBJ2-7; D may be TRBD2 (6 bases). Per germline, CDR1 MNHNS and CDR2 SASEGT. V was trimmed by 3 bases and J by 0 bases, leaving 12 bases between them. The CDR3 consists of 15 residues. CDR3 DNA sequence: TGTGCCAGCAGTGAGGAACTAGCCCTCTCCTACGAGCAGTACTTC. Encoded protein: CASSEELALSYEQYF.

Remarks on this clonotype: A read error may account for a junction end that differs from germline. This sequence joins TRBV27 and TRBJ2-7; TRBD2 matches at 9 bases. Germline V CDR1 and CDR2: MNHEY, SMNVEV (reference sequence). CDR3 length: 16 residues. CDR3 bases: TGTGCTAGCAGTTTAGGTGCGGGGGGGCTCTCCTACGAGCAGTACTTC. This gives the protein CASSLGAGGLSYEQYF.

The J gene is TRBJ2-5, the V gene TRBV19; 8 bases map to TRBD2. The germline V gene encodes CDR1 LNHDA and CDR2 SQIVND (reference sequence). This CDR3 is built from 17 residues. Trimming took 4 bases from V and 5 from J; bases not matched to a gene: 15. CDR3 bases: TGTGCCAGTAGTAGTTGGACTAGCCAATATCCGGGGGAGACCCAGTACTTC. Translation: CASSSWTSQYPGETQYF.

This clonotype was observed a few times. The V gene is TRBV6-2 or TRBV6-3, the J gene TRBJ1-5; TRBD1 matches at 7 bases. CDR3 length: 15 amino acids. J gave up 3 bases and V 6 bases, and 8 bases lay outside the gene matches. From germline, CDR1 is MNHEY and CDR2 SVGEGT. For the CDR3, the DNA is TGTGCCAGCAGCTTCCGGGACAGAACCAATCAGCCCCAGCATTTT. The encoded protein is CASSFRDRTNQPQHF.

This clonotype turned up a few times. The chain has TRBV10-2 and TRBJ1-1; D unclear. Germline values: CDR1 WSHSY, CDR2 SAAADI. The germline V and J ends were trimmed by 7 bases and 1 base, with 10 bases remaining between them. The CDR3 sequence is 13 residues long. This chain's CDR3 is CASKITENTEAFF. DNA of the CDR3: TGCGCCAGCAAGATAACAGAGAACACTGAAGCTTTCTTT.

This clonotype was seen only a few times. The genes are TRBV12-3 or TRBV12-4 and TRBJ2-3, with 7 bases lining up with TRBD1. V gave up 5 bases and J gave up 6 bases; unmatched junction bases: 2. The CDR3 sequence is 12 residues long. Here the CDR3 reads CASSGQADTQYF. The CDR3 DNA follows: TGTGCCAGCAGTGGACAGGCGGATACGCAGTATTTT.

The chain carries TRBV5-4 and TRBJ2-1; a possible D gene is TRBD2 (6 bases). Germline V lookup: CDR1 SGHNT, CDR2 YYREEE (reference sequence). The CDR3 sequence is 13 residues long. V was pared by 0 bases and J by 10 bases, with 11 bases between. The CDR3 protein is CASSLAAEGEQFF. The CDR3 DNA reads TGTGCCAGCAGCTTGGCAGCGGAGGGAGAGCAGTTCTTC.

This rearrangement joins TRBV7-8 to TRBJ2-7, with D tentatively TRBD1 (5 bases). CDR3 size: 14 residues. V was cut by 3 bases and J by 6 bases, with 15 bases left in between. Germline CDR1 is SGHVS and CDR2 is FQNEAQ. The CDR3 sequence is CASSFGRERGEQYF. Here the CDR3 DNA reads TGTGCCAGCAGCTTTGGTAGGGAAAGGGGCGAGCAGTACTTC.

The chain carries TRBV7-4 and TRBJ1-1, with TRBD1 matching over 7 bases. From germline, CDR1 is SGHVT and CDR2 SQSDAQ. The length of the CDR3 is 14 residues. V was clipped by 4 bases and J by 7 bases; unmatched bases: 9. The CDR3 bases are TGTGCCAGCAGCTCCTCCGGGACAGATGATGAAGCTTTCTTT. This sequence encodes CASSSSGTDDEAFF.

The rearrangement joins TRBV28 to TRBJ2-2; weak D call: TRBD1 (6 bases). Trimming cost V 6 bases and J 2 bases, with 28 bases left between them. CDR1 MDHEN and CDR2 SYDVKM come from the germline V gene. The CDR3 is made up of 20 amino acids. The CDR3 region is CASRAGVRKNRITNTGELFF. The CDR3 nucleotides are TGTGCCAGCAGAGCAGGGGTGCGAAAAAACCGGATAACTAACACCGGGGAGCTGTTTTTT.

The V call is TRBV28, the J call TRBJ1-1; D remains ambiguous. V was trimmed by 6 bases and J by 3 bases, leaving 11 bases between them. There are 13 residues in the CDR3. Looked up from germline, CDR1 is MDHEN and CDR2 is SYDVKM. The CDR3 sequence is CASSFVGDTEAFF. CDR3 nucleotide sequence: TGTGCCAGCAGCTTCGTTGGGGACACTGAAGCTTTCTTT.

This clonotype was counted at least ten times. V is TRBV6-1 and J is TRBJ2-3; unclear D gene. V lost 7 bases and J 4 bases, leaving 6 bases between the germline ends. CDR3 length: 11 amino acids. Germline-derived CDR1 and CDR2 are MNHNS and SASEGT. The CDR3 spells CASTTADTQYF. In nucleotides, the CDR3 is TGTGCCAGCACGACGGCAGATACGCAGTATTTT.

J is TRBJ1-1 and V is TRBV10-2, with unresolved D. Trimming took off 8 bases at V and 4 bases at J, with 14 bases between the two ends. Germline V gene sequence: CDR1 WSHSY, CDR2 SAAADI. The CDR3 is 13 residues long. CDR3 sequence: CASRIWAGTEAFF. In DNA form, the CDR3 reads TGCGCCAGCCGAATCTGGGCGGGCACTGAAGCTTTCTTT.

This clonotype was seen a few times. In nucleotides, the CDR3 is TGTGCCAGCCGAAGGGAGACAGGGGTACAGCCCCAGCATTTT. Translating gives CASRRETGVQPQHF. This rearrangement joins TRBV2 to TRBJ1-5; 8 positions match TRBD1. The trim removed 8 bases at V and 7 bases at J, leaving 10 bases unmatched. There are 14 residues in the CDR3. Germline CDR1 is SNHLY and CDR2 is FYNNEI.

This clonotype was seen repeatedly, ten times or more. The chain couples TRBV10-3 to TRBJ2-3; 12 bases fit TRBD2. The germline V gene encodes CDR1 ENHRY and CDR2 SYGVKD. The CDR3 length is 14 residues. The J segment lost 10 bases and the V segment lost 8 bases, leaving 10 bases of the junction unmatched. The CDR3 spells CAIQARGLAGPQYF. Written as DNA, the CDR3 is TGTGCCATCCAGGCCCGAGGACTAGCGGGACCGCAGTATTTT.

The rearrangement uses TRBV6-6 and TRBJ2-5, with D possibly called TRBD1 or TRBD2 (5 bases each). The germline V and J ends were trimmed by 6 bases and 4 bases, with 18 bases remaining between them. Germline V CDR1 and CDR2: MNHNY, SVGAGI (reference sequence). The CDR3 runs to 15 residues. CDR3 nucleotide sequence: TGTGCCAGCAGCTACGGGGCCCGGGCCGGAGAGACCCAGTACTTC. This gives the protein CASSYGARAGETQYF.

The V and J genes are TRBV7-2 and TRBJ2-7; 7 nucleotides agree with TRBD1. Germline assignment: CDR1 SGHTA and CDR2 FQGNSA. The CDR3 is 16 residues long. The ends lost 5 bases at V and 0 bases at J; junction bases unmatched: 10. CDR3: CASSREGTVGSYEQYF. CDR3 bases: TGTGCCAGCAGCCGTGAAGGGACAGTTGGCTCCTACGAGCAGTACTTC.

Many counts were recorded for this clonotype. The CDR3, as DNA: TGTGCCAGCTCACCCCGGGCGGGGCCTGGGGGCAATCAGCCCCAGCATTTT. Translating it yields CASSPRAGPGGNQPQHF. The chain employs TRBV18 and TRBJ1-5; TRBD1 might be the D (5 bases). CDR3 length: 17 residues. V lost 3 bases, J lost 2 bases, and 17 bases lay in between. The germline V gene encodes CDR1 KGHSH and CDR2 LQKENI.

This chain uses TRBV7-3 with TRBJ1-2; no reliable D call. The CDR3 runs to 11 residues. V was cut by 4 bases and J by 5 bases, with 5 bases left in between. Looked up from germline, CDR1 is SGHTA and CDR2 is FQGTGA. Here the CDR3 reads CASSYEYGYTF. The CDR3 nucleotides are TGTGCCAGCAGCTACGAATATGGCTACACCTTC.

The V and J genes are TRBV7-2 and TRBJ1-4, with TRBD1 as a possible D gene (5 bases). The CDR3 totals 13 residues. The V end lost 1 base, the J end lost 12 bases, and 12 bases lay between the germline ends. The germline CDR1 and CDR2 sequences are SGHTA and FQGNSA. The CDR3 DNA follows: TGTGCCAGCAGCTTAGTGGACAAAAGGGAACTGTTTTTT. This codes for CASSLVDKRELFF.

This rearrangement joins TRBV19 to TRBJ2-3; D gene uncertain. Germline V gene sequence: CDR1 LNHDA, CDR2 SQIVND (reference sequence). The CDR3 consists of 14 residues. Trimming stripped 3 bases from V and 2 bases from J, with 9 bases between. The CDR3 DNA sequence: TGTGCCAGTAGTATTGGCGGTCTCACAGATACGCAGTATTTT. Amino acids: CASSIGGLTDTQYF.

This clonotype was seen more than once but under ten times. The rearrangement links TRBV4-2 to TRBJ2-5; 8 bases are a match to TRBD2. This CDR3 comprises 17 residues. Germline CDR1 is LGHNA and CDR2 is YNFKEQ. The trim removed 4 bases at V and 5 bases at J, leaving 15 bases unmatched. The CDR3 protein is CASSPRLGTSIGETQYF. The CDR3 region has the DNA TGTGCCAGCAGCCCGAGGCTTGGGACTAGTATAGGGGAGACCCAGTACTTC.

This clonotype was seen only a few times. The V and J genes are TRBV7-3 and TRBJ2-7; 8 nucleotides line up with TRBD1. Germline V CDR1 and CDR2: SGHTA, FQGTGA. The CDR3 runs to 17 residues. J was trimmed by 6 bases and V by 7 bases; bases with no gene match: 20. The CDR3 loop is CASNPTAATETGGEQYF. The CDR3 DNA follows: TGTGCCAGCAACCCTACCGCCGCGACAGAAACAGGGGGCGAGCAGTACTTC.

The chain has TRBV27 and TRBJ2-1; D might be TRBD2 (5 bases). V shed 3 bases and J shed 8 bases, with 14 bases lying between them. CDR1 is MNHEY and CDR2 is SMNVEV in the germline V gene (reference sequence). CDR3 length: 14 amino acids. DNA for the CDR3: TGTGCCAGCAGTTTGGGCGCTAGGCGGGATGAGCAGTTCTTC. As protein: CASSLGARRDEQFF.

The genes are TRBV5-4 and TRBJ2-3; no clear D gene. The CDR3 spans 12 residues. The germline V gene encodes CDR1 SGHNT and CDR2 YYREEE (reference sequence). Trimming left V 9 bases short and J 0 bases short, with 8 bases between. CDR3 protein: CATTPSTDTQYF. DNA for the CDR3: TGTGCCACTACGCCTAGCACAGATACGCAGTATTTT.

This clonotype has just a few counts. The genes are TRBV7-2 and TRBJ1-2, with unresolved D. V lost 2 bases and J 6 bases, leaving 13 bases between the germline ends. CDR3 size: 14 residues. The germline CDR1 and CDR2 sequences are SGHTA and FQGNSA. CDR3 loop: CASSLQEWEDGYTF. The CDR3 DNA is TGTGCCAGCAGCTTACAGGAATGGGAGGATGGCTACACCTTC.

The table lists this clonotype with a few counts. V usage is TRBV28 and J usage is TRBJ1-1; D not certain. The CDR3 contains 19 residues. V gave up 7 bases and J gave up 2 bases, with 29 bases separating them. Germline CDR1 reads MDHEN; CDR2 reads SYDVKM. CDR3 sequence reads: CASTQLQVRKFGPNTEAFF. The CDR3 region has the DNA TGTGCCAGCACGCAACTCCAGGTCCGCAAGTTCGGGCCAAACACTGAAGCTTTCTTT.

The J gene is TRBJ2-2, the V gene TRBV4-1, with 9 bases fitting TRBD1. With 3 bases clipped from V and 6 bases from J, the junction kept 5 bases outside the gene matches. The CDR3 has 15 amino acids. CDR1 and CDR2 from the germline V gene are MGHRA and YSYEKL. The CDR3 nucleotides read TGCGCCAGCAGCCAGGACAGGGGCCCCCCCGGGGAGCTGTTTTTT. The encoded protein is CASSQDRGPPGELFF.